The 22 T cell receptor beta chains in this list originate from one sample, sequenced in a study of blood T cell repertoires in COVID-19. TCRdb's table, derived via immunoSEQ multiplex PCR, lists solely in-frame clones and lacks some. The profile shows over 110,000 clones, 75% to 85% of them singletons. Material: peripheral blood. These receptors were obtained from a man aged 60 to 69 with active or convalescent COVID-19.

This sequence joins TRBV20-1 and TRBJ1-6, with D maybe TRBD1 (6 bases). The length of the CDR3 is 13 residues. Deletions cut 3 bases from V and 9 bases from J, with 12 bases between. CDR1 is DFQATT, CDR2 SNEGSKA, per germline (reference sequence). The CDR3 nucleotides are TGCAGTGCTAGTAACGTACAGGGTTCACCCCTCCACTTT. Translation: CSASNVQGSPLHF.

In its sample, this clone was seen a few times. The CDR3, as DNA: TGTGCCAGCAGCTTACGCGACAGGGGAGCCTATGGCTACACCTTC. The encoded protein is CASSLRDRGAYGYTF. V and J are TRBV11-3 and TRBJ1-2; 8 nucleotides match TRBD1. Looked up from germline, CDR1 is SGHNT and CDR2 is YENEEA. V was pared by 2 bases and J by 4 bases, with 6 bases of the junction left unmatched. This CDR3 contains 15 residues.

This sequence joins TRBV7-8 and TRBJ2-1, with 10 bases lining up with TRBD2. CDR1 is SGHVS, CDR2 FQNEAQ, per germline. V lost 6 bases and J lost 3; bases outside the gene matches: 8. This CDR3 spans 16 amino acids. The DNA of the CDR3 is TGTGCCAGCAGTGCAGCGGGGGGGCCGCTCTACAATGAGCAGTTCTTC. This codes for CASSAAGGPLYNEQFF.

The rearrangement links TRBV28 to TRBJ2-1; 12 bases are a match to TRBD1. This CDR3 contains 15 residues. V trimming: 4 bases; J trimming: 8 bases; junction bases outside the gene matches: 6. CDR1 is MDHEN, CDR2 SYDVKM, per germline. The CDR3 nucleotides are TGTGCCAGCAGTTCCCCGGGACAGGGGGCGTATGAGCAGTTCTTC. This gives the protein CASSSPGQGAYEQFF.

This rearrangement joins TRBV4-3 to TRBJ2-7; 9 positions agree with TRBD1. Trimming took 3 bases from V and 3 from J; bases not matched to a gene: 3. The CDR3 contains 14 residues. Germline CDR1 LGHNA, CDR2 YSLEER. CDR3 in amino acids: CASSHGTGFYEQYF. CDR3 DNA: TGCGCCAGCAGCCACGGGACAGGGTTCTACGAGCAGTACTTC.

On this clone: Without the conserved terminal phenylalanine or tryptophan, this CDR3 likely stems from a read error. The limits of the CDR3 on the DNA are not certain, so only TCRdb's listed CDR3 is given. V gene TRBV19 combines with J gene TRBJ1-1; the listed D gene, TRBD1, was not tested against the DNA. Germline assignment: CDR1 LNHDA and CDR2 SQIVND (reference sequence). From its first to its last residue, the CDR3 has 11 amino acids. The CDR3 is CASSFLDRAVI.

This chain uses TRBV4-1 with TRBJ1-1, with D unclear. The CDR3 runs to 15 residues. Trimming cost V 4 bases and J 1 base, with 13 bases left between them. CDR1 is MGHRA and CDR2 is YSYEKL in the germline V gene. The CDR3 here is CASSPGEGRNTEAFF. For the CDR3, the DNA is TGCGCCAGCAGCCCCGGTGAAGGGAGGAACACTGAAGCTTTCTTT.

V usage is TRBV15 and J usage is TRBJ2-7; TRBD2 is a possible D gene (6 bases). The V and J ends lost 1 base and 2 bases respectively, with 12 bases between them. CDR1 LNHNV and CDR2 YYDKDF come from the germline V gene (reference sequence). The CDR3 is 15 amino acids. The CDR3 spells CATSRGRGGAYEQYV. CDR3 nucleotide sequence: TGTGCCACCAGCAGAGGTCGAGGAGGGGCCTACGAGCAGTACGTC.

The chain links TRBV7-2 to TRBJ2-7; 8 bases align to TRBD1. With 4 bases clipped from V and 5 bases from J, the junction kept 4 bases outside the gene matches. Germline V gives CDR1 SGHTA, CDR2 FQGNSA. CDR3 length equals 13 residues. CDR3 DNA: TGTGCCAGCAGCTCGGACAGGGTTCACGAGCAGTACGTC. Its translation: CASSSDRVHEQYV.

The DNA of the CDR3 is TGCGCCAGCAGCTTGAGACTAGCGGGCGGACACAATGAGCAGTTCTTC. The encoded protein is CASSLRLAGGHNEQFF. The V and J genes are TRBV5-1 and TRBJ2-1; TRBD2 matches at 10 bases. CDR1 is SGHRS and CDR2 is YFSETQ in the germline V gene. V was pared by 1 base and J by 5 bases, with 6 bases of the junction left unmatched. CDR3 length: 16 residues.

This clone was picked up one time. The CDR3 region is CASSLSILTGGEPQHF. As DNA, the CDR3 is TGTGCCAGCTCACTTTCTATCCTGACAGGGGGAGAGCCCCAGCATTTT. The J gene is TRBJ1-5, the V gene TRBV18; 9 bases fit TRBD1. The V and J ends lost 4 bases and 8 bases, in that order; junction bases with no gene match: 12. The CDR3 sequence is 16 residues long. Per the germline V gene, CDR1 is KGHSH and CDR2 is LQKENI.

The V gene is TRBV18, the J gene TRBJ1-6, with TRBD1 matching 12 bases. The ends lost 3 bases at V and 10 bases at J; junction bases unmatched: 4. Per the germline V gene, CDR1 is KGHSH and CDR2 is LQKENI. CDR3 length equals 15 residues. DNA for the CDR3: TGTGCCAGCTCACCGGGGACAGGGGGCAGCTCACCCCTCCACTTT. This translates into CASSPGTGGSSPLHF.

In this sample, this clone turned up once. This chain uses TRBV27 with TRBJ1-2; TRBD1 might be the D (5 bases). Trimming left V 5 bases short and J 6 bases short, with 25 bases between. Per germline, CDR1 MNHEY and CDR2 SMNVEV (reference sequence). The CDR3 consists of 17 residues. The CDR3 nucleotides are TGTGCCAGCAGTCCGGGCAAGGCAGGGAACACTTTTAATGGCTACACCTTC. It is translated as CASSPGKAGNTFNGYTF.

This clone showed up just a few times. This chain joins TRBV6-5 and TRBJ1-5; no reliable D call. This CDR3 has 13 amino acids. Germline CDR1 MNHEY, CDR2 SVGAGI. Trimming stripped 8 bases from V and 3 bases from J, with 11 bases between. Here the CDR3 reads CASQFRINQPQHF. The CDR3 nucleotides read TGTGCCAGCCAGTTCCGAATCAATCAGCCCCAGCATTTT.

The chain joins TRBV6-6 to TRBJ1-3; D remains ambiguous. The CDR3 is 13 amino acids. The V and J ends lost 6 bases and 2 bases respectively, with 8 bases between them. Germline V CDR1 and CDR2: MNHNY, SVGAGI (reference sequence). CDR3 in amino acids: CASRRETGNTIYF. As DNA, the CDR3 is TGTGCCAGCAGGAGAGAAACTGGAAACACCATATATTTT.

The CDR3 sequence: CASSFPLAGVETQYF. CDR3 coding DNA: TGTGCCAGCAGCTTCCCCTTAGCGGGAGTAGAGACCCAGTACTTC. The chain carries TRBV7-2 and TRBJ2-5, with 9 bases identical to TRBD2. Germline values: CDR1 SGHTA, CDR2 FQGNSA. The CDR3 length is 15 residues. The V gene end was trimmed by 3 bases and the J gene end by 4 bases; junction bases not matched to a gene: 6.

The chain recombines TRBV4-1 with TRBJ1-1; no reliable D call. Between the trimmed V and J ends, which lost 3 bases and 0 bases, there was a span of 2 bases. This CDR3 is 12 amino acids long. Germline V gives CDR1 MGHRA, CDR2 YSYEKL. CDR3 amino acids: CASSHMNTEAFF. The CDR3 nucleotides read TGCGCCAGCAGCCACATGAACACTGAAGCTTTCTTT.

V gene TRBV9 combines with J gene TRBJ2-3, with a weak D call TRBD2 (6 bases). Germline assignment: CDR1 SGDLS and CDR2 YYNGEE. Trimming took 0 bases from V and 0 from J, leaving 8 bases between them. The CDR3 has 15 residues. CDR3 protein: CASSVVGGSTDTQYF. The CDR3, as DNA: TGTGCCAGCAGCGTAGTGGGGGGTAGCACAGATACGCAGTATTTT. The full variable domain, rest sourced from reference TRBV9 and TRBJ2-3, is DSGVTQTPKHLITATGQRVTLRCSPRSGDLSVYWYQQSLDQGLQFLIQYYNGEERAKGNILERFSAQQFPDLHSELNLSSLELGDSALYFCASSVVGGSTDTQYFGPGTRLTVL.

The chain has TRBV5-6 and TRBJ2-1, with D hard to call. The CDR3 is 15 amino acids. The germline gives CDR1 SGHDT, CDR2 YYEEEE. Trimming shortened V by 1 base and J by 3 bases, and 11 bases separated the two germline ends. This CDR3 is CASSLKARLYNEQFF. The CDR3 DNA follows: TGTGCCAGCAGCTTGAAGGCGAGACTCTACAATGAGCAGTTCTTC. The whole variable domain, filled in from reference TRBV5-6 and TRBJ2-1, reads DAGVTQSPTHLIKTRGQQVTLRCSPKSGHDTVSWYQQALGQGPQFIFQYYEEEERQRGNFPDRFSGHQFPNYSSELNVNALLLGDSALYLCASSLKARLYNEQFFGPGTRLTVL.

The gene calls are TRBV5-1 and TRBJ2-1, with D possibly being TRBD1 (6 bases). Trimming shortened V by 6 bases and J by 3 bases, and 19 bases separated the two germline ends. Looked up from germline, CDR1 is SGHRS and CDR2 is YFSETQ. This CDR3 has 16 amino acids. The CDR3 loop reads CASKIGLGQFYNEQFF. CDR3 DNA: TGCGCCAGCAAGATTGGCTTAGGACAGTTCTACAATGAGCAGTTCTTC.

The V call is TRBV6-5, the J call TRBJ1-5; 7 bases align to TRBD1. Germline assignment: CDR1 MNHEY and CDR2 SVGAGI. The CDR3 runs to 15 residues. V dropped 0 bases and J dropped 7; count of bases not matched to a gene: 6. The DNA of the CDR3 is TGTGCCAGCAGTTACTCCGACAGGGTGCGACAGCCCCAGCATTTT. It encodes CASSYSDRVRQPQHF.

The genes are TRBV18 and TRBJ1-2, with D unresolved. The germline V and J ends were trimmed by 3 bases and 6 bases, with 14 bases remaining between them. The CDR3 runs to 14 residues. Germline V CDR1 and CDR2: KGHSH, LQKENI. The CDR3 coding sequence is TGTGCCAGCTCACCGGGCAGAGGGCTTGATGGCTACACCTTC. It encodes CASSPGRGLDGYTF. Full variable domain (remainder filled in from reference TRBV18 and TRBJ1-2): NAGVMQNPRHLVRRRGQEARLRCSPMKGHSHVYWYRQLPEEGLKFMVYLQKENIIDESGMPKERFSAEFPKEGPSILRIQQVVRGDSAAYFCASSPGRGLDGYTFGSGTRLTVV.